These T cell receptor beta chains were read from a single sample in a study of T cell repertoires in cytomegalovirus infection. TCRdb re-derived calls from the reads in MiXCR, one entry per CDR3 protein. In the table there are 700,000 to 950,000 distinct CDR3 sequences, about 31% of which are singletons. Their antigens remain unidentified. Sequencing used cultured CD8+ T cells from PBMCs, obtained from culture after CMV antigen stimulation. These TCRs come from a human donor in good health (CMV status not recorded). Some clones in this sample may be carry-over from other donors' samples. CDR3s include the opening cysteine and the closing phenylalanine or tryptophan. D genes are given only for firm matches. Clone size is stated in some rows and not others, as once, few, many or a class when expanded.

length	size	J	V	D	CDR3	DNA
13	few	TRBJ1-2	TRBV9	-	CASSVAQAYGYTF	TGTGCCAGCAGCGTAGCGCAGGCCTATGGCTACACCTTC
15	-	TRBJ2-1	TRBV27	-	CASSYWGNQYNEQFF	TGTGCCAGCAGTTACTGGGGAAACCAATACAATGAGCAGTTCTTC
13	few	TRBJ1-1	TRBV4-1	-	CASSQSEGAEAFF	TGCGCCAGCAGCCAAAGCGAAGGGGCTGAAGCTTTCTTT
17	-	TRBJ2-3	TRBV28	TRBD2	CASSFGTSGLNTDTQYF	TGTGCCAGCAGTTTCGGGACTAGCGGGCTGAACACAGATACGCAGTATTTT
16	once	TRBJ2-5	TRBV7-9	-	CASSLAAQYPQETQYF	TGTGCCAGCAGCTTAGCGGCGCAATACCCGCAAGAGACCCAGTACTTC
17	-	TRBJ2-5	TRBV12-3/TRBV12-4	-	CASSFWDGGDIQETQYF	TGTGCCAGCAGTTTTTGGGACGGGGGTGACATCCAAGAGACCCAGTACTTC
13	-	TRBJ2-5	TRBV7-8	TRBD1	CASRTGVKETQYF	TGTGCCAGCAGGACAGGGGTGAAAGAGACCCAGTACTTC
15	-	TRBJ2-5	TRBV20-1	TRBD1	CSVEGTDGFAETQYF	TGCAGTGTAGAGGGGACAGATGGTTTTGCGGAGACCCAGTACTTC
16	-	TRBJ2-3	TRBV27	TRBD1	CASRTEGGAVPPTQYF	TGTGCCAGCAGAACGGAAGGGGGCGCGGTCCCCCCCACGCAGTATTTT
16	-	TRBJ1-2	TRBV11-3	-	CASSNVPTVANYGYTF	TGTGCCAGCAGCAATGTTCCGACGGTCGCTAACTATGGCTACACCTTC
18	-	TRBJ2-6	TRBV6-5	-	CASRVSRGMGSGANVLTF	TGTGCCAGCAGAGTTAGTAGGGGAATGGGCTCTGGGGCCAACGTCCTGACTTTC
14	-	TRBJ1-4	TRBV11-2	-	CASSSEWVDEKLFF	TGTGCCAGCAGCTCAGAGTGGGTGGATGAAAAACTGTTTTTT
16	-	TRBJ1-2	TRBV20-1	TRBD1	CSAPQPQGALGYGYTF	TGCAGTGCTCCGCAGCCTCAGGGGGCGTTAGGCTATGGCTACACCTTC
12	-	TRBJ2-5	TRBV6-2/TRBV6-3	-	CASSYSITAQYF	TGTGCCAGCAGTTACTCGATAACGGCCCAGTACTTC
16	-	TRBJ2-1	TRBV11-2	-	CASSSGHDSPYYEQFF	TGTGCCAGCAGCTCCGGCCATGACAGTCCCTATTATGAGCAGTTCTTC
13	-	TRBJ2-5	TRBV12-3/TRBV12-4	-	CASSLGPAETQYF	TGTGCCAGCAGTTTAGGGCCTGCGGAGACCCAGTACTTC
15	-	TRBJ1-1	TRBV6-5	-	CASSYSAGLNTEAFF	TGTGCCAGCAGTTACTCGGCAGGACTTAACACTGAAGCTTTCTTT
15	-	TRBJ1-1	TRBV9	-	CASSSKGVQNTEAFF	TGTGCCAGCAGCTCAAAGGGAGTACAGAACACTGAAGCTTTCTTT
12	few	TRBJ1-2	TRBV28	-	CASSLFRDGYTF	TGTGCCAGCAGTTTATTTAGGGATGGCTACACCTTC
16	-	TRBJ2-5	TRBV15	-	CATSSDFLEHQETQYF	TGTGCCACCAGCAGTGACTTTTTGGAGCACCAAGAGACCCAGTACTTC
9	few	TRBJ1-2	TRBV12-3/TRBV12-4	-	CASSLGGPF	TGTGCCAGCAGTTTAGGGGGTCCCTTC
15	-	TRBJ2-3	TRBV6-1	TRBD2	CASSGLAGDPDTQYF	TGTGCCAGCAGTGGACTAGCGGGAGATCCAGATACGCAGTATTTT
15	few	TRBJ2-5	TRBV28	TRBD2	CASSEGLAGGETQYF	TGTGCCAGCAGTGAGGGACTAGCGGGGGGGGAGACCCAGTACTTC
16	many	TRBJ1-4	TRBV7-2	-	CASSLGRALVGEKLFF	TGTGCCAGCAGCTTAGGGAGGGCCCTAGTGGGTGAAAAACTGTTTTTT
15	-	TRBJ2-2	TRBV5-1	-	CASSPESSNTGELFF	TGCGCCAGCAGTCCCGAATCATCGAACACCGGGGAGCTGTTTTTT
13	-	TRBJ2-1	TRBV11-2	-	CASSKTSHNEQFF	TGTGCCAGCAGTAAGACTAGTCACAATGAGCAGTTCTTC
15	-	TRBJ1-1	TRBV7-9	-	CASSLGDHLNTEAFF	TGTGCCAGCAGCTTAGGGGACCACCTGAACACTGAAGCTTTCTTT
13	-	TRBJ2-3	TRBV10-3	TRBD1	CAIIDRGTDTQYF	TGTGCCATCATCGACAGGGGCACAGATACGCAGTATTTT
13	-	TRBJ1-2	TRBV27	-	CASARGSTYGYTF	TGTGCCAGCGCCAGAGGGTCAACCTATGGCTACACCTTC
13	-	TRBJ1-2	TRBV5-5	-	CASTTGGYYGYTF	TGTGCCAGCACCACGGGGGGCTACTATGGCTACACCTTC
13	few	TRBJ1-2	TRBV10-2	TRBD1	CASSPTGVHGYTF	TGCGCCAGCAGTCCGACAGGGGTTCACGGCTACACCTTC
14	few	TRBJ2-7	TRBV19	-	CASSIGYTAYEQYF	TGTGCCAGTAGTATCGGGTATACTGCCTACGAGCAGTACTTC
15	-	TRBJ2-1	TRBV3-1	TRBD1	CASRTGVSSYNEQFF	TGTGCCAGCAGGACAGGGGTGAGCTCCTACAATGAGCAGTTCTTC
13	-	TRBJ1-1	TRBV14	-	CASSQDRGGEAFF	TGTGCCAGCAGCCAAGATAGGGGGGGTGAAGCTTTCTTT
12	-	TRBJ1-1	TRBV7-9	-	CASTNPNTEAFF	TGTGCCAGCACCAACCCGAACACTGAAGCTTTCTTT
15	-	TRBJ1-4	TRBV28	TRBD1	CASSLWDRADEKLFF	TGTGCCAGCAGTTTATGGGACAGGGCTGATGAAAAACTGTTTTTT
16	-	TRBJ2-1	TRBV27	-	CASSPTRGPDYNEQFF	TGTGCCAGCAGTCCCACGAGGGGCCCCGACTACAATGAGCAGTTCTTC
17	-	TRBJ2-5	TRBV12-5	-	CASGLGENSSPQETQYF	TGTGCTAGTGGTTTGGGGGAAAACTCTAGCCCCCAAGAGACCCAGTACTTC
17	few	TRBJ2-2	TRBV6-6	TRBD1	CASRDRGKRLFTGELFF	TGTGCCAGCAGGGACAGGGGGAAGAGGCTATTCACCGGGGAGCTGTTTTTT
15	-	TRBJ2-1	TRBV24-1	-	CATSDSDKGGNEQFF	TGTGCCACCAGTGATTCGGATAAGGGAGGCAATGAGCAGTTCTTC
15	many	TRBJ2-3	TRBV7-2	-	CASSLEGSSTDTQYF	TGTGCCAGCAGCTTAGAGGGGAGTAGCACAGATACGCAGTATTTT
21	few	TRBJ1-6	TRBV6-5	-	CASSYSFEERYTPTNNSPLHF	TGTGCCAGCAGTTACTCCTTCGAAGAGCGATACACCCCAACAAATAATTCACCCCTCCACTTT
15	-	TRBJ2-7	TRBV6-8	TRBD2	CASSYFSGAPIEQYF	TGTGCCAGCAGTTACTTTAGCGGGGCGCCGATCGAGCAGTACTTC
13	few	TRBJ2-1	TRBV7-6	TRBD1	CASSNRQGNEQFF	TGTGCCAGCAGCAACCGACAGGGCAATGAGCAGTTCTTC
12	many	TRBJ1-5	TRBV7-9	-	CASSLMNQPQHF	TGTGCCAGCAGCTTAATGAATCAGCCCCAGCATTTT
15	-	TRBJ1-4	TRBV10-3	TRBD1	CAIRTRDRVDEKLFF	TGTGCCATCAGGACCCGGGACAGGGTTGACGAAAAACTGTTTTTT
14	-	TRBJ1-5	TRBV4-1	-	CASSQSGAWQPQHF	TGCGCCAGCAGCCAGAGTGGGGCATGGCAGCCCCAGCATTTT
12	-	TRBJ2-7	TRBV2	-	CASRDSTYEQYF	TGTGCCAGCAGGGACTCTACCTACGAGCAGTACTTC
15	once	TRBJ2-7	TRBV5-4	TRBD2	CASSSIAGDASEQYF	TGTGCCAGCAGCTCTATAGCGGGGGACGCAAGCGAGCAGTACTTC
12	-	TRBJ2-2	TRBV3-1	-	CATSSGTGELFF	TGTGCCACTTCAAGCGGGACCGGGGAGCTGTTTTTT
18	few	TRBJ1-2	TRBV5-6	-	CASSLSRQAQFLNYGYTF	TGTGCCAGCAGCTTGTCCCGACAGGCTCAGTTTTTAAACTATGGCTACACCTTC
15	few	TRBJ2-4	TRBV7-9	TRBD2	CASSAGGEDKNIQYF	TGTGCCAGCAGCGCCGGGGGGGAAGACAAAAACATTCAGTACTTC
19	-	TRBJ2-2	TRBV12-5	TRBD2	CASGLVIFPGGVRGGELFF	TGTGCTAGTGGTTTGGTAATTTTTCCGGGGGGGGTCCGAGGCGGGGAGCTGTTTTTT
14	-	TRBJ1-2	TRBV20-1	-	CSASGDRANYGYTF	TGCAGTGCTAGCGGGGACCGAGCTAACTATGGCTACACCTTC
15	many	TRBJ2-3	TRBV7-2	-	CASSLSVHSTDTQYF	TGTGCCAGCAGCTTAAGCGTGCATAGCACAGATACGCAGTATTTT